Presented here are 22 T cell receptor beta chains from one specimen sequenced in a study of cytomegalovirus exposure and HLA in healthy donors. PCR primers comprised 60 Vbeta and 13 Jbeta primers. Data came from immunoSEQ multiplex PCR; TCRdb stores just in-frame clones and leaves some out. The sample contains 150,000 to 200,000 clones, about 80% of which appear only once. Material: PBMCs. These receptors originate from a female donor in good health and CMV-seronegative.

V gene TRBV6-1 combines with J gene TRBJ1-2; 8 positions agree with TRBD1. The V and J ends lost 5 bases and 7 bases, in that order; junction bases with no gene match: 9. The V gene's germline CDR1 is MNHNS and CDR2 SASEGT. There are 14 residues in the CDR3. This CDR3 reads CASSPMTGDLGYTF. CDR3 bases: TGTGCCAGCAGTCCTATGACAGGGGATCTTGGCTACACCTTC.

The chain has TRBV5-1 and TRBJ2-3, with D possibly TRBD2 on 5 matching bases. This CDR3 is 14 amino acids long. The V gene's germline CDR1 is SGHRS and CDR2 YFSETQ. The V end lost 1 base, the J end lost 5 bases, and 11 bases lay between the germline ends. CDR3 protein: CASSLSSEGDTQYF. The DNA for the CDR3 is TGCGCCAGCAGCTTGTCCTCCGAGGGAGATACGCAGTATTTT.

The rearrangement uses TRBV29-1 and TRBJ2-7; 8 bases agree with TRBD1. This CDR3 contains 16 residues. V lost 2 bases, J lost 4 bases, and 13 bases stayed unmatched. Germline CDR1 and CDR2: SQVTM and ANQGSEA. DNA of the CDR3: TGCAGCGTTGAAAGGACAGGGAGCAGCGGATTTTACGAGCAGTACTTC. Encoded protein: CSVERTGSSGFYEQYF.

This clone was recorded only once. The V call is TRBV28, the J call TRBJ1-4, with a tentative D call TRBD1 (5 bases). Per the germline V gene, CDR1 is MDHEN and CDR2 is SYDVKM. Trimming shortened V by 2 bases and J by 0 bases, and 7 bases separated the two germline ends. CDR3 length: 15 residues. The CDR3, as DNA: TGTGCCAGCAGTTTAACAGGCGCAACTAATGAAAAACTGTTTTTT. Protein: CASSLTGATNEKLFF. Full variable domain (rest looked up from reference TRBV28 and TRBJ1-4): DVKVTQSSRYLVKRTGEKVFLECVQDMDHENMFWYRQDPGLGLRLIYFSYDVKMKEKGDIPEGYSVSREKKERFSLILESASTNQTSMYLCASSLTGATNEKLFFGSGTQLSVL.

J is TRBJ1-5 and V is TRBV30; D is unresolved. CDR3 length: 12 amino acids. The V end was cut by 2 bases, the J end by 7 bases, with 9 bases between. The germline V gene has CDR1 GTSNPN and CDR2 SVGIG (reference sequence). The CDR3, as DNA: TGTGCCTGGAGTCCAACCAGACAGCCCCAGCATTTT. Amino acids: CAWSPTRQPQHF.

This chain links TRBV5-6 with TRBJ2-7; D is undetermined. Trimming removed 3 bases from V and 6 bases from J, with 10 bases in between. The CDR3 has 12 residues. Germline V gene sequence: CDR1 SGHDT, CDR2 YYEEEE. The CDR3 DNA reads TGTGCCAGCAGCTCTCCGGTGAGCGAGCAGTACTTC. As protein: CASSSPVSEQYF. The full variable domain, rest sourced from reference TRBV5-6 and TRBJ2-7, is DAGVTQSPTHLIKTRGQQVTLRCSPKSGHDTVSWYQQALGQGPQFIFQYYEEEERQRGNFPDRFSGHQFPNYSSELNVNALLLGDSALYLCASSSPVSEQYFGPGTRLTVT.

The sample holds one count of this clone. This sequence joins TRBV5-8 and TRBJ1-1; TRBD1 agrees at 9 bases. From germline, CDR1 is SGHTS and CDR2 YDEGEE. After removal of 1 base from V and 9 bases from J, the junction contained 7 bases not matched to a gene. This CDR3 spans 14 amino acids. The DNA for the CDR3 is TGTGCCAGCAGCTTGCTGACGGGACAGGGACAAGCTTTCTTT. Translated: CASSLLTGQGQAFF.

The chain uses TRBV19 and TRBJ1-1; TRBD1 matches 7 bases. V was clipped by 5 bases and J by 5 bases; unmatched bases: 5. The CDR3 totals 13 residues. Germline CDR1 is LNHDA and CDR2 is SQIVND (reference sequence). CDR3 in amino acids: CASSLLQGTEAFF. CDR3 bases: TGTGCCAGTAGTCTTCTACAGGGGACTGAAGCTTTCTTT.

This sequence joins TRBV7-8 and TRBJ1-2; D is perhaps TRBD1 (6 bases). V gave up 3 bases and J gave up 7 bases, with 12 bases separating them. Per the germline V gene, CDR1 is SGHVS and CDR2 is FQNEAQ. This CDR3 spans 13 amino acids. CDR3 DNA sequence: TGTGCCAGCAGCTTCACACAGGGTAGTGGCTACACCTTC. Translation gives CASSFTQGSGYTF. Using reference TRBV7-8 and TRBJ1-2 for the parts outside the CDR3, the full variable domain is GAGVSQSPRYKVAKRGQDVALRCDPISGHVSLFWYQQALGQGPEFLTYFQNEAQLDKSGLPSDRFFAERPEGSVSTLKIQRTQQEDSAVYLCASSFTQGSGYTFGSGTRLTVV.

The chain carries TRBV7-9 and TRBJ2-2; tentatively, D is TRBD2 (5 bases). The CDR3 is 14 residues long. The germline V gene has CDR1 SEHNR and CDR2 FQNEAQ (reference sequence). V lost 7 bases and J 6 bases, leaving 15 bases between the germline ends. CDR3 nucleotide sequence: TGTGCCAGCAACGGGGATCGGGGAGCCGGGGAGCTGTTTTTT. It yields the protein CASNGDRGAGELFF.

V gene TRBV30 combines with J gene TRBJ1-2; D remains ambiguous. The germline CDR1 and CDR2 sequences are GTSNPN and SVGIG (reference sequence). This CDR3 has 13 amino acids. V was pared by 0 bases and J by 4 bases, with 9 bases between. CDR3 nucleotides: TGTGCCTGGAGTGTCCAACGGGGCTATGGCTACACCTTC. Its protein is CAWSVQRGYGYTF. Supplemented by reference TRBV30 and TRBJ1-2, the full variable domain reads SQTIHQWPATLVQPVGSPLSLECTVEGTSNPNLYWYRQAAGRGLQLLFYSVGIGQISSEVPQNLSASRPQDRQFILSSKKLLLSDSGFYLCAWSVQRGYGYTFGSGTRLTVV.

The chain couples TRBV4-1 to TRBJ2-3; D may be TRBD1 (6 bases). The CDR3 runs to 15 residues. Germline CDR1 is MGHRA and CDR2 is YSYEKL. Trimming left V 4 bases short and J 1 base short, with 12 bases between. This CDR3 is CASSLQQGGTDTQYF. In nucleotides, the CDR3 is TGCGCCAGCAGCCTCCAACAGGGAGGCACAGATACGCAGTATTTT.

The genes are TRBV13 and TRBJ2-6, with 8 bases identical to TRBD1. This CDR3 has 17 amino acids. J gave up 3 bases and V 5 bases, and 9 bases lay outside the gene matches. Germline V CDR1 and CDR2: PRHDT, FYEKMQ (reference sequence). CDR3 region: CASSLEADRDGANVLTF. For the CDR3, the DNA is TGTGCCAGCAGCCTGGAGGCGGACAGGGATGGGGCCAACGTCCTGACTTTC. Drawing the rest from reference TRBV13 and TRBJ2-6, the complete variable domain is AAGVIQSPRHLIKEKRETATLKCYPIPRHDTVYWYQQGPGQDPQFLISFYEKMQSDKGSIPDRFSAQQFSDYHSELNMSSLELGDSALYFCASSLEADRDGANVLTFGAGSRLTVL.

The chain is built from TRBV1 and TRBJ2-3; the DNA was not compared with TRBD1, the D call given in the table. TRBV1 is given as a pseudogene. CDR3 length: 17 amino acids. The CDR3 coding sequence is TGCACCAGCAGCCAAGAGGGCTCCCAAACGACCACAGATACGCAGTATTTT. Translation: CTSSQEGSQTTTDTQYF.

The DNA for the CDR3 is TGTGCCAGCACTACCACAGGGGGGATGGTCAATGAGCAGTTCTTC. The encoded protein is CASTTTGGMVNEQFF. The rearrangement joins TRBV25-1 to TRBJ2-1, with 8 bases identical to TRBD1. Germline assignment: CDR1 MGHDK and CDR2 SYGVNS. There are 15 residues in the CDR3. After removal of 7 bases from V and 6 bases from J, the junction contained 11 bases not matched to a gene.

This CDR3 reads CASSLTPGQPNTEAFF. CDR3 DNA: TGCGCCAGCAGCTTGACCCCTGGACAGCCGAACACTGAAGCTTTCTTT. The chain recombines TRBV5-1 with TRBJ1-1, with D maybe TRBD1 (6 bases). V lost 1 base and J lost 1, with 14 bases in between. This CDR3 has 16 residues. CDR1 is SGHRS and CDR2 is YFSETQ in the germline V gene.

This clone was observed a handful of times. V and J are TRBV5-1 and TRBJ1-1; possibly TRBD1 for D (5 bases). CDR1 is SGHRS and CDR2 is YFSETQ in the germline V gene. Trimming removed 0 bases at V and 7 bases at J, with 10 bases between. The CDR3 is made up of 13 amino acids. CDR3 coding DNA: TGCGCCAGCAGCTTGGTTGCGGGACTTGAAGCTTTCTTT. It translates to CASSLVAGLEAFF.

V and J are TRBV29-1 and TRBJ2-1; maybe TRBD2 (5 bases). V was cut by 6 bases and J by 7 bases, with 13 bases left in between. Germline CDR1 and CDR2: SQVTM and ANQGSEA. This CDR3 is 12 amino acids long. The CDR3 spells CSVARGPNEQFF. The DNA of the CDR3 is TGCAGCGTAGCCCGGGGTCCTAATGAGCAGTTCTTC.

The genes are TRBV2 and TRBJ1-2, with a tentative D call TRBD1 (5 bases). Between the trimmed V and J ends, which lost 7 bases and 4 bases, there was a span of 16 bases. The CDR3 is made up of 14 amino acids. Germline V gives CDR1 SNHLY, CDR2 FYNNEI. The CDR3 nucleotides read TGTGCCAGCAAGGGGAGGGAGCGTGGCTATGGCTACACCTTC. This encodes CASKGRERGYGYTF.

The chain links TRBV6-4 to TRBJ2-3; 8 bases fit TRBD1. In germline, CDR1 is MRHNA, CDR2 SNTAGT. This CDR3 is built from 16 residues. V lost 2 bases to trimming and J lost 3 bases; unmatched junction nucleotides: 7. The CDR3 nucleotides read TGTGCCAGCAGTGACCGGACAGGGAGAGGAACAGATACGCAGTATTTT. Its translation is CASSDRTGRGTDTQYF.

This clone was recorded once. The V gene is TRBV19, the J gene TRBJ2-4; 8 bases match TRBD2. The junction had 8 bases not matched to a gene; V was cut back by 6 bases and J by 7 bases. This CDR3 spans 14 amino acids. The V gene's germline CDR1 is LNHDA and CDR2 SQIVND (reference sequence). The CDR3 DNA reads as TGTGCCAGTAGCCCCGGACTAGCTCGGAACATTCAGTACTTC. Its protein is CASSPGLARNIQYF.

The V gene is TRBV6-5, the J gene TRBJ2-2; TRBD2 aligns across 9 bases. The CDR3 is made up of 15 amino acids. The junction had 2 bases not matched to a gene; V was cut back by 6 bases and J by 0 bases. In germline, CDR1 is MNHEY, CDR2 SVGAGI. CDR3 sequence (DNA): TGTGCCAGCAGAAAGCGGGGGGCGAACACCGGGGAGCTGTTTTTT. This sequence encodes CASRKRGANTGELFF.